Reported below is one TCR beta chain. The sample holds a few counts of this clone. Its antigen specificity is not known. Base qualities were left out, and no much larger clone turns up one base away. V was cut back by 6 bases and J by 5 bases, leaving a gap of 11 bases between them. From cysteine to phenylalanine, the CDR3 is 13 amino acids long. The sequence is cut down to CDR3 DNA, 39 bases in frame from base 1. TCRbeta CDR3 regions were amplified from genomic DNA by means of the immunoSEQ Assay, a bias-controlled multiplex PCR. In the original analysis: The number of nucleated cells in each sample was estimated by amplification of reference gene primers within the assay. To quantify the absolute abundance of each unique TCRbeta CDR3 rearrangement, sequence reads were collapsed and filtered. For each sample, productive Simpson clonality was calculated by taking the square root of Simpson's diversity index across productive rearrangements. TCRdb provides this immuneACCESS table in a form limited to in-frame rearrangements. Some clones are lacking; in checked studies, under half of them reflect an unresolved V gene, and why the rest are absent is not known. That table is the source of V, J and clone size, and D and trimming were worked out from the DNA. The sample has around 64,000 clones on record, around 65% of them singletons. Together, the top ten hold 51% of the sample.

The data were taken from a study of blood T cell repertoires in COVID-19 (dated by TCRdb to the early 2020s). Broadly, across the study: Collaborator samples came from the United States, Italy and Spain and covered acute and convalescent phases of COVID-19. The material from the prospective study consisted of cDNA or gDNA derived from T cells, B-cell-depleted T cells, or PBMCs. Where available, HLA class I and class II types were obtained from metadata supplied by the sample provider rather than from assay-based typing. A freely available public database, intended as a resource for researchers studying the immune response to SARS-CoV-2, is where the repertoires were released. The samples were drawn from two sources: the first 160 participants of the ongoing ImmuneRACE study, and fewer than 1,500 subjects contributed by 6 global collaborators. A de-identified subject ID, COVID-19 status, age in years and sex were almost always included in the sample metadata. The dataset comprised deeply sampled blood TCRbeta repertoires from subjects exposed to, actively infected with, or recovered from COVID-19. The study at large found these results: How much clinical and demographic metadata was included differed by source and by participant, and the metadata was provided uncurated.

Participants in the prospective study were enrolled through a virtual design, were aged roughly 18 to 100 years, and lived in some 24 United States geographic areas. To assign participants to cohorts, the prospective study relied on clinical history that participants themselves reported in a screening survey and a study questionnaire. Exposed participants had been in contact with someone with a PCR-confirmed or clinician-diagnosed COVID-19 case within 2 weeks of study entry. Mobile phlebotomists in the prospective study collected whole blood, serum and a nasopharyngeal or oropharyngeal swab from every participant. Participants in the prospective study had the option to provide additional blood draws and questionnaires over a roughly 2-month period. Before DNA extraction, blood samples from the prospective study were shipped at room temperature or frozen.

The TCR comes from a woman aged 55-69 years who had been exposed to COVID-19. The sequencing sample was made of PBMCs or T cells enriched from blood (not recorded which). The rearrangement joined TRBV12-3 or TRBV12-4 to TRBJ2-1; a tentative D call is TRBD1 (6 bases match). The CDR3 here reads CASRRQVNNEQFF. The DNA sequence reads TGTGCCAGCAGGAGACAGGTCAACAATGAGCAGTTCTTC.